The 4 T cell receptor beta chains listed next were all sequenced from one sample in a study of T cells after yellow fever vaccination. Each CDR3 protein is one row after TCRdb ran MiXCR on the 5' RACE reads. The repertoire holds some 250,000 distinct CDR3 sequences, with roughly 7.2% as singletons. Sequenced material: CD4+ T cells sorted from PBMCs, taken 15 days after the yellow fever booster vaccination. All receptors come from a man aged 25 to 40 who received the YFV17D yellow fever vaccine.

Ten or more counts support this clonotype. V is TRBV5-1 and J is TRBJ2-7; 7 nucleotides agree with TRBD2. The CDR3 runs to 14 residues. V shed 0 bases, J shed 2 bases, and the junction held 2 bases outside the gene matches. The germline CDR1 and CDR2 sequences are SGHRS and YFSETQ. CDR3 in DNA: TGCGCCAGCAGCTTGGCCGGACTAGCCTACGAGCAGTACTTC. This sequence encodes CASSLAGLAYEQYF.

The chain employs TRBV5-1 and TRBJ2-3, with unresolved D. CDR3 size: 14 residues. The germline CDR1 and CDR2 sequences are SGHRS and YFSETQ. Trimming took 2 bases from V and 5 from J, leaving 12 bases between them. Written as DNA, the CDR3 is TGCGCCAGCAGCTTATCACACGGAGTAGATACGCAGTATTTT. It codes for CASSLSHGVDTQYF.

The V and J genes are TRBV3-1 and TRBJ1-5; unclear D gene. Trimming stripped 0 bases from V and 7 bases from J, with 4 bases between. CDR1 and CDR2 from the germline V gene are LGHDT and YNNKEL (reference sequence). The CDR3 consists of 12 residues. CDR3 nucleotide sequence: TGTGCCAGCAGCCAAGATGGACAGCCCCAGCATTTT. Translation gives CASSQDGQPQHF.

Ten or more counts support this clonotype. The chain combines TRBV7-2 with TRBJ2-2; D is unresolved. The CDR3 runs to 16 residues. Germline V gene data show CDR1 as SGHTA and CDR2 as FQGNSA. The V gene lost 5 bases and the J gene lost 4 bases, with 17 bases spanning the gap. The CDR3 nucleotides read TGTGCCAGCAGCCCCGCCCTGGGGTCCACCACCGGGGAGCTGTTTTTT. This sequence encodes CASSPALGSTTGELFF.